The 23 T cell receptor beta chains below come from one sample, sequenced in a study of cytotoxic CD8 clonotypes in ibrutinib-treated CLL. TCRdb keeps only in-frame clones here, not all; method: immunoSEQ multiplex PCR. The sample has 55,000 to 80,000 clones, 57% seen once; the top ten hold over 12%. The sequencing here drew on PBMCs, taken after 12 months of ibrutinib treatment. All receptors derive from a human donor with chronic lymphocytic leukemia.

This sequence joins TRBV6-1 and TRBJ1-6; D may be TRBD1 (6 bases). Germline CDR1 and CDR2: MNHNS and SASEGT. V was cut by 5 bases and J by 9 bases, with 11 bases left in between. The CDR3 runs to 13 residues. CDR3 sequence: CASSQGGFSPLHF. The DNA for the CDR3 is TGTGCCAGCAGTCAAGGGGGGTTTTCACCCCTCCACTTT.

This clone has just a few counts. The chain uses TRBV29-1 and TRBJ2-2; D uncertain. The V end was cut by 4 bases, the J end by 5 bases, with 5 bases between. The CDR3 is 11 amino acids. Germline lookup yields CDR1 SQVTM and CDR2 ANQGSEA. For the CDR3, the DNA is TGCAGCGTTGCCCAGACCGGGGAGCTGTTTTTT. Translation: CSVAQTGELFF.

This clone was seen a few times. V usage is TRBV18 and J usage is TRBJ1-5; D gene ambiguous. V gave up 3 bases and J gave up 7 bases, with 10 bases separating them. This CDR3 contains 13 residues. CDR1 is KGHSH, CDR2 LQKENI, per germline. In DNA, the CDR3 is TGTGCCAGCTCACCCGCGGTAGGCCAGCCCCAGCATTTT. Protein: CASSPAVGQPQHF.

Here the CDR3 DNA reads TGCAGCGTTGATCCCGGGAGTACAGATACGCAGTATTTT. This codes for CSVDPGSTDTQYF. The chain recombines TRBV29-1 with TRBJ2-3, with TRBD2 as a possible D gene (6 bases). The ends were cut back, 3 bases at V and 3 bases at J, with 10 bases in the middle. CDR1 is SQVTM, CDR2 ANQGSEA, per germline. The CDR3 spans 13 residues.

This clone was seen only a few times. The V call is TRBV25-1, the J call TRBJ1-2; TRBD1 might be the D (6 bases). Looked up from germline, CDR1 is MGHDK and CDR2 is SYGVNS. This CDR3 comprises 13 residues. The germline V and J ends were trimmed by 3 bases and 8 bases, with 13 bases remaining between them. The CDR3 region is CASSEGASTGYTF. The CDR3 DNA is TGTGCCAGCAGTGAGGGGGCGAGTACGGGCTACACCTTC.

This clone was observed at least ten times. The chain combines TRBV6-1 with TRBJ2-7; D unclear. The length of the CDR3 is 10 residues. V lost 4 bases and J lost 3, with 1 base in between. The V gene's germline CDR1 is MNHNS and CDR2 SASEGT. The CDR3 loop is CASSVYEQYF. CDR3 bases: TGTGCCAGCAGTGTCTACGAGCAGTACTTC.

The chain carries TRBV11-2 and TRBJ2-1; 7 positions agree with TRBD1. The CDR3 loop spans 15 amino acids. From germline, CDR1 is SGHAT and CDR2 FQNNGV. The trim removed 4 bases at V and 7 bases at J, leaving 10 bases unmatched. CDR3 sequence: CASSSIATGRNEQFF. The CDR3 DNA sequence: TGTGCCAGCAGCTCTATCGCGACAGGGCGGAATGAGCAGTTCTTC.

This clone occurred many times. The chain recombines TRBV19 with TRBJ1-1, with 9 bases aligning to TRBD1. Germline V gene data show CDR1 as LNHDA and CDR2 as SQIVND (reference sequence). CDR3 length: 15 residues. Unmatched junction bases numbered 9, after V lost 3 bases and J lost 7 bases. The CDR3 spells CASSMDWDRVGEAFF. CDR3 nucleotides: TGTGCCAGTAGTATGGACTGGGACAGGGTTGGTGAAGCTTTCTTT. The whole variable domain, filled in from reference TRBV19 and TRBJ1-1, reads DGGITQSPKYLFRKEGQNVTLSCEQNLNHDAMYWYRQDPGQGLRLIYYSQIVNDFQKGDIAEGYSVSREKKESFPLTVTSAQKNPTAFYLCASSMDWDRVGEAFFGQGTRLTVV.

The chain couples TRBV10-3 to TRBJ2-2, with D possibly matching TRBD2 (6 bases). This CDR3 region has 13 residues. CDR1 is ENHRY and CDR2 is SYGVKD in the germline V gene. V lost 8 bases to trimming and J lost 3 bases, with 10 bases between them. The CDR3 reads CAISGLHTGELFF. The CDR3 DNA reads TGTGCCATCTCGGGACTCCACACCGGGGAGCTGTTTTTT.

The J gene is TRBJ2-5, the V gene TRBV20-1; tentatively, D is TRBD2 (5 bases). The CDR3 loop spans 11 amino acids. Trimming removed 5 bases from V and 5 bases from J, with 9 bases in between. The germline V gene encodes CDR1 DFQATT and CDR2 SNEGSKA (reference sequence). DNA for the CDR3: TGCAGTGCTTACCGCGGGGAGACCCAGTACTTC. The encoded protein is CSAYRGETQYF.

In its sample, this clone was seen a few times. The rearrangement uses TRBV5-1 and TRBJ1-2, with 8 nucleotides matching TRBD1. Germline CDR1 and CDR2: SGHRS and YFSETQ. CDR3 length: 13 residues. V gave up 3 bases and J gave up 8 bases; unmatched junction bases: 6. The CDR3 DNA sequence: TGCGCCAGCAGCTCGACAGGGGTTGGCGGCTACACCTTC. This encodes CASSSTGVGGYTF.

The chain recombines TRBV27 with TRBJ1-2; no clear D. The germline gives CDR1 MNHEY, CDR2 SMNVEV (reference sequence). The CDR3 runs 16 residues. V was clipped by 3 bases and J by 4 bases, with 18 bases between them. CDR3 nucleotides: TGTGCCAGCAGTTTGGGTTGGGCAGCTACCGTCTATGGCTACACCTTC. This gives the protein CASSLGWAATVYGYTF.

This chain uses TRBV19 with TRBJ2-7; the D is unclear. V gave up 11 bases and J gave up 3 bases, with 17 bases separating them. CDR3 length equals 13 residues. CDR1 and CDR2 (germline): LNHDA, SQIVND (reference sequence). CDR3: CARPRWVDYEQYV. The CDR3 coding sequence is TGTGCCCGCCCCCGTTGGGTAGACTACGAGCAGTACGTC.

The chain employs TRBV7-6 and TRBJ2-2; 9 bases align to TRBD2. Germline CDR1 reads SGHVS; CDR2 reads FNYEAQ. CDR3 length: 15 residues. The V and J ends lost 5 bases and 4 bases, in that order; junction bases with no gene match: 5. CDR3 loop: CASSLSGGFTGELFF. The CDR3 region has the DNA TGTGCCAGCAGCCTGAGCGGGGGGTTCACCGGGGAGCTGTTTTTT.

The J gene is TRBJ2-5, the V gene TRBV7-2; D may be TRBD1 (6 bases). The CDR3 totals 15 residues. Germline V gene data show CDR1 as SGHTA and CDR2 as FQGNSA. V was clipped by 6 bases and J by 1 base, with 15 bases between them. CDR3 protein: CASRNLRDTQETQYF. CDR3 DNA sequence: TGTGCCAGCAGAAACCTCCGGGACACCCAAGAGACCCAGTACTTC.

Comment on this clone: A much bigger clone sits one base away, suggesting this may be a read error. The V call is TRBV7-9, the J call TRBJ2-2; D not certain. The length of the CDR3 is 12 residues. Germline loops: CDR1 SEHNR, CDR2 FQNEAQ (reference sequence). V lost 2 bases and J lost 6, with 4 bases in between. The CDR3 sequence: CASSLSAGELFF. In DNA, the CDR3 is TGTGCCAGCAGCTTATCGGCCGGGGAGCTGTTTTTT. The entire variable domain, with the rest obtained from reference TRBV7-9 and TRBJ2-2, is as follows: DTGVSQNPRHKITKRGQNVTFRCDPISEHNRLYWYRQTLGQGPEFLTYFQNEAQLEKSRLLSDRFSAERPKGSFSTLEIQRTEQGDSAMYLCASSLSAGELFFGEGSRLTVL.

V usage is TRBV6-1 and J usage is TRBJ2-3; D remains ambiguous. V dropped 7 bases and J dropped 6 bases, with 14 bases sitting between them. CDR3 size: 13 residues. From germline, CDR1 is MNHNS and CDR2 SASEGT. Written as DNA, the CDR3 is TGTGCCAGCACCACGAGTCGGTCCGATACGCAGTATTTT. Encoded protein: CASTTSRSDTQYF.

The chain has TRBV7-7 and TRBJ2-5, with 10 positions matching TRBD2. The CDR3 has 15 amino acids. Germline V gene sequence: CDR1 SSHAT, CDR2 FNYEAQ (reference sequence). V shed 3 bases and J 2 bases; nucleotides not matched to a gene: 3. Here the CDR3 reads CASSFSSGGQETQYF. DNA for the CDR3: TGTGCCAGCAGCTTCTCTAGCGGGGGTCAAGAGACCCAGTACTTC.

The CDR3 loop reads CASRDPDQPQHF. CDR3 coding DNA: TGTGCCAGCCGGGACCCCGATCAGCCCCAGCATTTT. The V and J genes are TRBV6-5 and TRBJ1-5, with D maybe TRBD1 (5 bases). Looked up from germline, CDR1 is MNHEY and CDR2 is SVGAGI. This CDR3 is 12 amino acids long. With 8 bases removed from V and 5 bases from J, the gap between germline ends came to 10 bases.

Ten or more counts support this clone. The chain uses TRBV5-4 and TRBJ2-6; D not certain. The CDR3 runs to 16 residues. Trimming removed 4 bases from V and 3 bases from J, with 14 bases in between. The germline V gene has CDR1 SGHNT and CDR2 YYREEE (reference sequence). The DNA for the CDR3 is TGTGCCAGCAGCCCCCCACCCGAGCGTGGGGCCAACGTCCTGACTTTC. This translates into CASSPPPERGANVLTF.

This clone was seen more than once but under ten times. V and J are TRBV9 and TRBJ2-5; D is perhaps TRBD2 (6 bases). The ends were cut back, 2 bases at V and 2 bases at J, with 13 bases in the middle. Per the germline V gene, CDR1 is SGDLS and CDR2 is YYNGEE. This CDR3 comprises 15 residues. CDR3 protein: CASSVPKAGQETQYF. The DNA for the CDR3 is TGTGCCAGCAGCGTTCCTAAGGCGGGGCAAGAGACCCAGTACTTC.

The chain couples TRBV10-3 to TRBJ2-7; D remains ambiguous. The V end was cut by 10 bases, the J end by 4 bases, with 17 bases between. The CDR3 is made up of 13 amino acids. Germline assignment: CDR1 ENHRY and CDR2 SYGVKD. The DNA of the CDR3 is TGTGCCAGCAGCACAACGGCCCAGTACGAGCAGTACTTC. This translates into CASSTTAQYEQYF.

The CDR3 is CAISGTGGMNTEAFF. The CDR3 DNA sequence: TGTGCCATCAGCGGGACAGGGGGGATGAACACTGAAGCTTTCTTT. This chain joins TRBV10-3 and TRBJ1-1; 11 positions agree with TRBD1. The length of the CDR3 is 15 residues. Germline-derived CDR1 and CDR2 are ENHRY and SYGVKD. Losses at the gene ends were 6 bases for V and 0 bases for J; bases not matched to a gene: 3.